The entry below describes one TCR beta chain. V gave up 5 bases and J gave up 2 bases; unmatched junction bases: 15. This CDR3 is built from 18 residues. Per germline, CDR1 SGHDN and CDR2 FVKESK. Clones were read by immunoSEQ multiplex PCR, and TCRdb kept only the in-frame ones, dropping some. The sample yields tens of thousands of clones, roughly 90% seen once. These data come from a study of T cell changes during pregnancy in multiple sclerosis. The chain recombines TRBV14 with TRBJ1-2; 9 positions agree with TRBD1. The starting material was CD8+ T cells from peripheral blood mononuclear cells, obtained before pregnancy. This receptor was obtained from a female donor with multiple sclerosis, enrolled in a pregnancy study. CDR3 amino acids: CASSEYRGTGKLNYGYTF. CDR3 DNA sequence: TGTGCCAGCAGCGAATACCGCGGGACAGGGAAGTTAAACTATGGCTACACCTTC.